Each of the 6 T cell receptor beta chains below was sequenced from the same sample in a study of T-cell memory formation after mild COVID-19. In TCRdb, the 5' RACE reads were re-called with MiXCR into one record per CDR3 protein. Among fewer than 300,000 distinct CDR3 sequences listed, roughly a sixth were seen once. The sample consisted of PBMCs or a T cell subset sorted from them (not recorded which). All receptors derive from a man between 18 and 35 years old who had mild COVID-19 (a few samples of this study predate the infection). Cell type and time point are not known.

The rearrangement uses TRBV4-2 and TRBJ1-2; possible D gene TRBD1, 5 bases. CDR3 length equals 16 residues. CDR1 LGHNA and CDR2 YNFKEQ come from the germline V gene. V lost 6 bases and J 3 bases, leaving 20 bases between the germline ends. The DNA for the CDR3 is TGTGCCAGCAGGCCGACCCCGGGACTTGGGGACTATGGCTACACCTTC. This translates into CASRPTPGLGDYGYTF.

The CDR3, as DNA: TGTGCCAGCAGCCCTACAGGGGGTTATCAGCCCCAGCATTTT. Its translation is CASSPTGGYQPQHF. V usage is TRBV6-1 and J usage is TRBJ1-5; TRBD1 matches at 8 bases. Germline CDR1 is MNHNS and CDR2 is SASEGT. The CDR3 covers 14 residues. J gave up 5 bases and V 6 bases, and 6 bases lay outside the gene matches.

This clonotype was counted between two and nine times. The chain links TRBV24-1 to TRBJ1-5, with D perhaps matching TRBD1 (5 bases). Germline values: CDR1 KGHDR, CDR2 SFDVKD. CDR3 length: 16 residues. The V end lost 4 bases, the J end lost 3 bases, and 15 bases lay between the germline ends. CDR3 coding DNA: TGTGCCACCAGTGAGTGGGACCGACGGCCCAATCAGCCCCAGCATTTT. As protein: CATSEWDRRPNQPQHF.

V usage is TRBV5-6 and J usage is TRBJ1-2, with D hard to call. Between the trimmed V and J ends, which lost 0 bases and 4 bases, there was a span of 7 bases. Germline V lookup: CDR1 SGHDT, CDR2 YYEEEE. The CDR3 has 13 residues. The CDR3 is CASSLGEFYGYTF. CDR3 DNA: TGTGCCAGCAGCTTGGGGGAGTTCTATGGCTACACCTTC.

This clonotype has a handful of counts. The chain links TRBV11-2 to TRBJ2-3, with D hard to call. This CDR3 is 13 amino acids long. The V end lost 4 bases, the J end lost 1 base, and 6 bases lay between the germline ends. CDR1 SGHAT and CDR2 FQNNGV come from the germline V gene. CDR3 nucleotide sequence: TGTGCCAGCAGCTCAGGACGCACAGATACGCAGTATTTT. Its protein product is CASSSGRTDTQYF.

This clonotype was seen only a few times. The DNA is left out, because the CDR3 cannot be placed on it with certainty; the CDR3 is given as TCRdb lists it. The V gene is TRBV12-3 or TRBV12-4, the J gene TRBJ2-1; the D call TRBD2 from the table was never checked on the DNA. The CDR3 region is 15 residues in length, termini included. The CDR3 sequence: CASILVAGGQNEQFF.